This T cell receptor beta chain is drawn from a study of cytomegalovirus exposure and HLA in healthy donors. The study ran its PCR with 60 Vbeta and 13 Jbeta primers. Clones were sequenced by immunoSEQ multiplex PCR, and TCRdb holds only the in-frame ones, with some missing. The top ten hold roughly 4.7% of the sample, which has 97,000 or so clones, around a tenth seen once. The CDR3 extends over 12 amino acids. Germline-derived CDR1 and CDR2 are ENHRY and SYGVKD. Deletions cut 10 bases from V and 0 bases from J, with 9 bases between. Each donor's status was that of a healthy bone marrow donor. Study-level findings and limits: TRBV6-2, TRBV6-3 and other indistinguishable V segments were excluded. About 90% or about 30% of the time was how often most TCR beta V segments were productive, according to an earlier analysis.

With regard to this clone: What it recognizes is unknown.

The sequence was obtained from a man aged 45 to 65 in good health and CMV-seropositive. V usage is TRBV10-3 and J usage is TRBJ2-5; possibly TRBD1 for D (6 bases). Sequenced input: PBMCs. In nucleotides, the CDR3 is TGTGCCACCAAGGGGGACCAAGAGACCCAGTACTTC. This gives the protein CATKGDQETQYF.